The following is a T cell receptor (beta chain) sequence with its context. What it binds is not known. All donors were healthy HIV-negative adults lacking recent acute infections or vaccinations. This sample stems from a study of shared clonotypes between healthy human individuals. V dropped 3 bases and J dropped 0 bases, with 11 bases sitting between them. Germline assignment: CDR1 SGHRS and CDR2 YFSETQ. The length of the CDR3 is 15 residues. Overall study results and limits: Naive subsets generally exceeded memory subsets in estimated richness. The authors expected sequencing depth to affect clonotype sharing among donors.

The authors' processing: Filtering differed for immunoSEQ, which gave only junction sequences without quality scores. This table comes from immunoSEQ multiplex PCR, and its TCRdb copy is limited to in-frame clones, with some not included. V and J calls and clone size come straight from that table; D and trimming were deduced from the DNA. The sample records roughly 120,000 clones, about two thirds being singletons. The sequenced sample was memory CD8+ T cells sorted from blood. Subset specified: CD45RO+ cells pooled with CCR7-negative TemRA cells. The V gene is TRBV5-1, the J gene TRBJ2-3; D remains unclear. The sequence derives from a woman aged 25 to 39 in good health. CDR3 sequence: CASSWAVVSTDTQYF. The CDR3 DNA is TGCGCCAGCAGCTGGGCCGTGGTGAGCACAGATACGCAGTATTTT.